The T cell receptor (beta chain) described here comes from a study of molecular identifiers for immune sequencing clone quantification listed by TCRdb under 2018. Notes on the research overall: In a replicate experiment, RNA from approximately 22,000 or 94,000 naive CD8 T cells was split into five aliquots, four of which were sequenced. The study was a methods study using CD8 T cells to benchmark molecular-identifier clustering-based TCR repertoire sequencing (MIDCIRS) and TCR RNA copy counting. Results the study describes overall, beyond this receptor: The naive libraries included spiked-in Jurkat TCR RNA (roughly nine copies' worth), and this RNA is not part of the donor repertoire. When barcode sub-clustering was omitted, TCR diversity was inflated by chimeric consensus sequences, with chimeras reaching as high as 47%. A single cell's worth of spiked-in Jurkat TCR RNA was reported detectable even among approximately 930,000 naive CD8 T cells. Approximately 3.3 recovered TCR RNA copies per cell were obtained by modeling, versus about 9 by digital PCR, implying a capture efficiency of 30% to 35%. In CMV-specific effector cells, clones with more than 20 RNA copies contained over 99% of molecules, whereas in naive cells such clones contained under 1% of molecules. Highly expanded clone sizes could be underestimated if identical TCR molecules share a barcode.

Library prep was done by PCR. This sample was sequenced with a NextSeq 500. Bulk TCR libraries were made following a previously described method, with the TCR primers given in Table S5. Purification of total RNA was performed with the Qiagen AllPrep DNA/RNA kit. Reads from multiple sequencing runs of the same library were pooled before analysis. The study's own analysis went as follows. Reads were retained only if the reads had an exact TCR constant sequence, and the retained reads were trimmed to 150 nt and grouped according to their 12-nt molecular barcodes. Within each barcode group, reads were sub-clustered at a 15% Levenshtein threshold, and quality-weighted consensus sequences were built per RNA molecule. Non-functional sequences were excluded, and lower-count sequences lying one edit away from another sequence were also excluded. On the basis of fitting two negative binomial distributions, barcode sub-clusters with fewer than 20% of the maximum read count were discarded. The public sequencing data were trimmed at Q25 with fastp and processed into clonotypes with MiXCR by TCRdb, which kept only in-frame beta chains. A single entry per CDR3 protein holds the most common genes and DNA from its merged rows. These V and J calls derive from TCRdb rather than the authors' analysis. This sample comprises hundreds of thousands of distinct CDR3 sequences, 24% of them detected only once. The ten biggest clones cover 0.65% to 0.75% of the sample.

This clonotype was found many times. It has no known antigen specificity. Base qualities are not at hand, and no much larger clone is one base apart. Sequences MGHDK (CDR1) and SYGVNS (CDR2) are obtained from the germline V gene. The CDR3 has 13 amino acids, counting the end cysteine and phenylalanine. Of the read, only the CDR3 DNA is kept; its 39 bases are in frame from base 1. Cut back by 2 bases and 4 bases, the V and J ends lie 8 bases apart. Naive CD8 T cell libraries were made from approximately 20,000 to 1,000,000 sorted cells using 10%, 30% or 50% of purified RNA. Naive CD8 T cells, defined as CD8+CD4-CCR7+CD45RA+, were FACS-sorted into RLT Plus buffer on a BD FACSAria II. To test detection sensitivity, Jurkat RNA equal to 9 to 10 TCR copies was added to samples of about 18,000-1,100,000 naive CD8 T cells. CD8 T cells were enriched using RosetteSep CD8+ T Cell Enrichment Cocktail and Ficoll-Paque, and the enriched cells then underwent ACK red cell lysis.

This clonotype originated in a human donor in good health. Some libraries in this study had Jurkat cell RNA spiked in. The V and J segments used are TRBV25-1 and TRBJ2-5; the D gene is unclear. The specimen sequenced was naive CD8+ T cells from blood, with Jurkat cell RNA spiked in. According to the study, the label for this sample's cell subset or site signals: FACS-sorted CD8+CD4-CCR7+CD45RA+ naive T cells. The CDR3 in this case is CASSEDFTETQYF. The DNA sequence is TGTGCCAGCAGTGAAGACTTTACAGAGACCCAGTACTTC.